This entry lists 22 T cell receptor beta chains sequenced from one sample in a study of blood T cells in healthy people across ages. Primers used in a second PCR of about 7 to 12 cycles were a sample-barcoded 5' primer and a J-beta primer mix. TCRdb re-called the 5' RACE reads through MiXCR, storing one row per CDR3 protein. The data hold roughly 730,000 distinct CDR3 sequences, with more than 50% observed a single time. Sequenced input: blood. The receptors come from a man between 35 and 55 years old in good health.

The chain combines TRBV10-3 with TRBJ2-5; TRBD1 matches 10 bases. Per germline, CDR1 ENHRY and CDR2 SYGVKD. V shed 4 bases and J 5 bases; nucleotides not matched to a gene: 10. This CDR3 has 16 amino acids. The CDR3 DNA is TGTGCCATCAGTGTTACCGGGACAGGGGTTGGGGAGACCCAGTACTTC. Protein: CAISVTGTGVGETQYF.

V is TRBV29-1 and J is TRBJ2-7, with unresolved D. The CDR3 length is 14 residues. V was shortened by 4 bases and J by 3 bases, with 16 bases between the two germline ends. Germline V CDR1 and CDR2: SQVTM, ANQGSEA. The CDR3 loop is CSVVEVDKDYEQYF. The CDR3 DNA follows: TGCAGCGTTGTAGAAGTCGATAAAGACTACGAGCAGTACTTC.

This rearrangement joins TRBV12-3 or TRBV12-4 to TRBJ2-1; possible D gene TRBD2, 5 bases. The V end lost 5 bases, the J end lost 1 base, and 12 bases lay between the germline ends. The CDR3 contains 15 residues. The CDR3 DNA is TGTGCCAGCAGTGGTGGAAGGAGGTCCTACAATGAGCAGTTCTTC. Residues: CASSGGRRSYNEQFF.

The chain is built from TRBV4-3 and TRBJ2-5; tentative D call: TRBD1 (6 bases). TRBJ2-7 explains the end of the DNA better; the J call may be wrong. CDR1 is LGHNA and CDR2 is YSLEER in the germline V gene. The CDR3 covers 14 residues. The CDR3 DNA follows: TGCGCCAGCAGCCAACCGGGACAAGTCTACGAGCAGTACTTC. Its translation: CASSQPGQVYEQYF.

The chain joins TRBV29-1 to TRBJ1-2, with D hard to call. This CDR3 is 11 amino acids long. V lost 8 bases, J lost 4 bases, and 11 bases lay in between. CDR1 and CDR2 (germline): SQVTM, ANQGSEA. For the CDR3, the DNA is TGCAGCTCTGAATCGGGCTATGGCTACACCTTC. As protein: CSSESGYGYTF.

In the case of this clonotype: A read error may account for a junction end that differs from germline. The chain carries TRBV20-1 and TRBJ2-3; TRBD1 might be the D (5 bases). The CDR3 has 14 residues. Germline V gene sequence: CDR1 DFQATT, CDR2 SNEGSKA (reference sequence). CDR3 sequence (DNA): TGCAGTGCCAGAGTCTGGGGCTCCACAGATACGCAGTATTTT. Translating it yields CSARVWGSTDTQYF.

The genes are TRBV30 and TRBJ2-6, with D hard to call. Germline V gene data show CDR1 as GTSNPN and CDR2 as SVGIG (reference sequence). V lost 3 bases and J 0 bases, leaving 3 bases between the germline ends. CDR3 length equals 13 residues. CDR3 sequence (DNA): TGTGCCTGGAGAAACTCTGGGGCCAACGTCCTGACTTTC. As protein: CAWRNSGANVLTF.

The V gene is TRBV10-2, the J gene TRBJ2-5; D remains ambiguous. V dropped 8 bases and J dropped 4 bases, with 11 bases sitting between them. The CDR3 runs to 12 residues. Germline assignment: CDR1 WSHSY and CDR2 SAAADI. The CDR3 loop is CASGSAPETQYF. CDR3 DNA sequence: TGCGCCAGCGGTTCAGCGCCAGAGACCCAGTACTTC.

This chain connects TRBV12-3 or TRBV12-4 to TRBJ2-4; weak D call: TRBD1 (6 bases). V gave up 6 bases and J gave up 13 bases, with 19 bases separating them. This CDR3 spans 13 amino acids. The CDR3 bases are TGTGCCAGCAGCCTACAGGGAGTGAGAGAGCAGTACTTC. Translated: CASSLQGVREQYF.

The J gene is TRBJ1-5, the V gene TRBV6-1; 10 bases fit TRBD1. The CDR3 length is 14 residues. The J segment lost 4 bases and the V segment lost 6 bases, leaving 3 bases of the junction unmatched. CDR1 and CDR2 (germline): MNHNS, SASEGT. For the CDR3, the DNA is TGTGCCAGCAGGGGGGGACAGGGGAATCAGCCCCAGCATTTT. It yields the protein CASRGGQGNQPQHF.

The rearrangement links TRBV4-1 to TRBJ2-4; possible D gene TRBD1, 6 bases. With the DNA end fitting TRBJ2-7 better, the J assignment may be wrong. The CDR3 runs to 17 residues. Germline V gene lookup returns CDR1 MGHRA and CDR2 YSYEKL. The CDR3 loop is CASSQGKGRTVIYEQYF. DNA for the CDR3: TGCGCCAGCAGCCAAGGAAAAGGTCGGACAGTAATATACGAGCAGTACTTC.

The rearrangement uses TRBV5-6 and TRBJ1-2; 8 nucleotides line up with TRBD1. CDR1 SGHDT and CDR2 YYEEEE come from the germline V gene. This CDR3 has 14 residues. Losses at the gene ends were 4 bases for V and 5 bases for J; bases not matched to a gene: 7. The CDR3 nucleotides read TGTGCCAGCAGCGCGACAGGGGTGGGATATGGCTACACCTTC. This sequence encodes CASSATGVGYGYTF.

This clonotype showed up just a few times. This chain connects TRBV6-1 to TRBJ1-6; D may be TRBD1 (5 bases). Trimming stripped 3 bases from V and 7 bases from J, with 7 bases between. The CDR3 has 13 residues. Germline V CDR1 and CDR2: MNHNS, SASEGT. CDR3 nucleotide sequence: TGTGCCAGCAGTGATTGGGGGAATTCACCCCTCCACTTT. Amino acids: CASSDWGNSPLHF.

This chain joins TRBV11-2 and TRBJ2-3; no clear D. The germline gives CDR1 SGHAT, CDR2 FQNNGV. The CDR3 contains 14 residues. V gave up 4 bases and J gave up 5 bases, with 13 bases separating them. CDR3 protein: CASSSPPSGDTQYF. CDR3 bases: TGTGCCAGCAGCTCCCCTCCGAGTGGAGATACGCAGTATTTT.

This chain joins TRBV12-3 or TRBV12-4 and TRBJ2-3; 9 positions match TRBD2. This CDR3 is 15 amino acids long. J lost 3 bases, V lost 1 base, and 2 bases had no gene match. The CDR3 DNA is TGTGCCAGCAGTTTAGTCAGCGGGAGGACAGATACGCAGTATTTT. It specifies CASSLVSGRTDTQYF.

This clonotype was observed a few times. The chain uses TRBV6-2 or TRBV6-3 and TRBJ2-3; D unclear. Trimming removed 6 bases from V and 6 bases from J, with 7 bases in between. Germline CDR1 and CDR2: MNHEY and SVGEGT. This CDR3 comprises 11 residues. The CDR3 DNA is TGTGCCAGCAGCAATGGGGATACGCAGTATTTT. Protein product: CASSNGDTQYF.

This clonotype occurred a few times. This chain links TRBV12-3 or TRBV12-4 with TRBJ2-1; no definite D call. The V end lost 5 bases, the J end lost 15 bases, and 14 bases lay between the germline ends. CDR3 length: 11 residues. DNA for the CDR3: TGTGCCAGCAGTAAATCTCTTCAGCCGTTCTTC. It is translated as CASSKSLQPFF.

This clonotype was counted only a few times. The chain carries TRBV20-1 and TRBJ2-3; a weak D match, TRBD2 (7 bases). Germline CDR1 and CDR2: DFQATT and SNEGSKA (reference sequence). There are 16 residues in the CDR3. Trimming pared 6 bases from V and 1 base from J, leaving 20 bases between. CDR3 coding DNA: TGCAGTGCCCCACCCGGGGGGCCAGCGGGCACAGATACGCAGTATTTT. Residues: CSAPPGGPAGTDTQYF.

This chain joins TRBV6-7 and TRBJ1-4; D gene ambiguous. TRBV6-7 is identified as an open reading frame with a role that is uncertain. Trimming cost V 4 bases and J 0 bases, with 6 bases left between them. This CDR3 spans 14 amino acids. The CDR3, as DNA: TGTGCCAGCAGTTCAAAGTCAACTAATGAAAAACTGTTTTTT. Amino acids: CASSSKSTNEKLFF.

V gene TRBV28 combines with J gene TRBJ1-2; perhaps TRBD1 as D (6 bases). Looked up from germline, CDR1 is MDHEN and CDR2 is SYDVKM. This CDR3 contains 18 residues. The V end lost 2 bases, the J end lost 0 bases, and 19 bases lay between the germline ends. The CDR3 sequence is CASSLGGHPGASNYGYTF. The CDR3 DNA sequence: TGTGCCAGCAGTTTAGGGGGGCATCCCGGTGCTTCTAACTATGGCTACACCTTC.

The CDR3 is CASSTLPGQGTSYEQYF. The CDR3 region has the DNA TGTGCCAGCAGCACGCTGCCGGGACAGGGTACCTCCTACGAGCAGTACTTC. V gene TRBV5-4 combines with J gene TRBJ2-7; 9 bases are shared with TRBD1. The trim removed 4 bases at V and 0 bases at J, leaving 11 bases unmatched. CDR3 length: 17 amino acids. Germline V CDR1 and CDR2: SGHNT, YYREEE (reference sequence).

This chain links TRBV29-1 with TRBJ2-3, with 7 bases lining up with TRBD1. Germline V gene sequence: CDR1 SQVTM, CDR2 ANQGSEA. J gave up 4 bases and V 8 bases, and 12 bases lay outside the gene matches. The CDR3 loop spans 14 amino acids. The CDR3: CSSLEGAGADTQYF. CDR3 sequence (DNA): TGCAGCTCCCTCGAGGGGGCCGGGGCAGATACGCAGTATTTT.